The 16 T cell receptor beta chains presented below share a single source sample, sequenced in a study of T cell repertoires in cytomegalovirus infection. TCRdb fed the reads into MiXCR, producing one record per CDR3 protein. The data hold approximately 550,000 distinct CDR3 sequences, with about 17% observed a single time. Sample: CD8+ T cells from PBMCs. These receptors all come from a human donor in good health (CMV status not recorded). Some clones in this sample may be carry-over from other donors' samples.

This clonotype was recorded many times. The chain uses TRBV27 and TRBJ2-4, with TRBD1 as a possible D gene (6 bases). The germline V and J ends were trimmed by 5 bases and 0 bases, with 14 bases remaining between them. CDR3 length: 16 residues. From germline, CDR1 is MNHEY and CDR2 SMNVEV (reference sequence). Written as DNA, the CDR3 is TGTGCCAGCAGTAGGGACAAGTCACTAGCCAAAAACATTCAGTACTTC. It is translated as CASSRDKSLAKNIQYF.

This clonotype came up many times. This chain links TRBV7-2 with TRBJ1-1, with TRBD1 identical over 10 bases. The CDR3 is 17 residues long. Germline values: CDR1 SGHTA, CDR2 FQGNSA. J gave up 4 bases and V 4 bases, and 12 bases lay outside the gene matches. The CDR3 protein is CASSYWDRGPTGTEAFF. CDR3 bases: TGTGCCAGCAGCTACTGGGACAGGGGTCCGACGGGCACTGAAGCTTTCTTT. Supplemented by reference TRBV7-2 and TRBJ1-1, the full variable domain reads GAGVSQSPSNKVTEKGKDVELRCDPISGHTALYWYRQSLGQGLEFLIYFQGNSAPDKSGLPSDRFSAERTGGSVSTLTIQRTQQEDSAVYLCASSYWDRGPTGTEAFFGQGTRLTVV.

This clonotype was seen repeatedly, ten times or more. The gene calls are TRBV7-9 and TRBJ2-1; D is ambiguous. Germline values: CDR1 SEHNR, CDR2 FQNEAQ (reference sequence). V was cut by 5 bases and J by 3 bases, with 14 bases left in between. CDR3 length: 15 amino acids. The CDR3, as DNA: TGTGCCAGCAGCCCGCCAGATGAGATCTACAATGAGCAGTTCTTC. This codes for CASSPPDEIYNEQFF.

In this sample, this clonotype turned up many times. The rearrangement joins TRBV11-2 to TRBJ2-7; D not certain. This CDR3 has 13 residues. Germline-derived CDR1 and CDR2 are SGHAT and FQNNGV. Trimming removed 4 bases at V and 3 bases at J, with 10 bases between. The CDR3 DNA reads as TGTGCCAGCAGCTCGAAAACACGCTACGAGCAGTACTTC. Amino acid sequence: CASSSKTRYEQYF.

The chain is built from TRBV19 and TRBJ1-1; the D gene is possibly TRBD1 (6 bases). The germline CDR1 and CDR2 sequences are LNHDA and SQIVND (reference sequence). V was pared by 4 bases and J by 5 bases, with 17 bases between. The CDR3 length is 15 residues. CDR3 residues: CASSRKTGTGTEAFF. The CDR3 coding sequence is TGTGCCAGTAGTAGGAAGACAGGTACGGGGACTGAAGCTTTCTTT.

This clonotype was counted many times. This rearrangement joins TRBV6-6 to TRBJ2-5, with a weak D call TRBD2 (5 bases). V lost 0 bases, J lost 5 bases, and 19 bases lay in between. Germline V gene data show CDR1 as MNHNY and CDR2 as SVGAGI (reference sequence). There are 17 residues in the CDR3. The CDR3 sequence: CASSYSSMGTGYETQYF. The CDR3 DNA is TGTGCCAGCAGTTACTCGAGTATGGGAACGGGGTACGAGACCCAGTACTTC.

This chain links TRBV27 with TRBJ1-2; 9 bases map to TRBD1. The V gene's germline CDR1 is MNHEY and CDR2 SMNVEV (reference sequence). The V and J ends lost 10 bases and 3 bases, in that order; junction bases with no gene match: 12. The CDR3 has 15 amino acids. This CDR3 is CATGAGQGIYYGYTF. CDR3 sequence (DNA): TGTGCCACCGGGGCAGGACAGGGGATTTACTATGGCTACACCTTC.

This clonotype occurred many times. The chain joins TRBV5-1 to TRBJ2-1, with TRBD2 identical over 11 bases. The CDR3 loop spans 16 amino acids. V trimming: 3 bases; J trimming: 8 bases; junction bases outside the gene matches: 10. From germline, CDR1 is SGHRS and CDR2 YFSETQ. CDR3 in amino acids: CASSSSGRSIQDEQFF. For the CDR3, the DNA is TGCGCCAGCAGCTCTAGCGGGAGGTCTATTCAGGATGAGCAGTTCTTC.

Worth noting for this clonotype: The missing conserved phenylalanine or tryptophan at the end of this CDR3 makes a read error likely. It is unclear where the CDR3 begins or ends on the DNA, so no DNA is shown, and the CDR3 is as TCRdb lists it. The chain joins TRBV7-3 to TRBJ2-1; TRBD1 is taken as the D call from the table, unchecked against the DNA. The CDR3 length is 15 residues, termini included. CDR1 and CDR2 (germline): SGHTA, FQGTGA. This CDR3 reads CASSFWDSSYNEQLL.

Points on this clonotype: The junction departs from germline at one end; a sequencing error may be responsible. J is TRBJ1-6 and V is TRBV5-6; no reliable D call. Germline CDR1 and CDR2: SGHDT and YYEEEE. There are 14 residues in the CDR3. The CDR3 region is CASNLDGDYSPLLF. The CDR3 nucleotides read TGTGCCAGTAACCTTGATGGCGACTATTCACCCCTCCTCTTT.

This clonotype was detected ten times or more. The CDR3 nucleotides read TGTGCCATCAGAACCTCCCAGGAGGGCGAGCAGTACTTC. Protein: CAIRTSQEGEQYF. The J gene is TRBJ2-7, the V gene TRBV10-3, with a weak D call TRBD2 (6 bases). Trimming removed 6 bases from V and 6 bases from J, with 15 bases in between. Germline loops: CDR1 ENHRY, CDR2 SYGVKD. The CDR3 runs to 13 residues.

There are many counts of this clonotype. V is TRBV6-5 and J is TRBJ2-3; the D is unclear. Trimming shortened V by 5 bases and J by 4 bases, and 19 bases separated the two germline ends. The CDR3 totals 16 residues. The V gene's germline CDR1 is MNHEY and CDR2 SVGAGI. The CDR3 spells CASSHPFRGLSDTQYF. The CDR3 coding sequence is TGTGCCAGCAGTCACCCGTTTCGAGGCTTGTCAGATACGCAGTATTTT.

There are many counts of this clonotype. This rearrangement joins TRBV10-2 to TRBJ2-1, with 7 bases matching TRBD2. The CDR3 loop spans 14 amino acids. CDR1 WSHSY and CDR2 SAAADI come from the germline V gene. V lost 0 bases to trimming and J lost 12 bases; unmatched junction nucleotides: 8. The CDR3 DNA sequence: TGCGCCAGCAGTGAGTCGATGCCCACGGGAGGGCAGTTCTTC. This sequence encodes CASSESMPTGGQFF.

This clonotype was found many times. The chain links TRBV7-6 to TRBJ1-5; TRBD1 aligns across 7 bases. V dropped 3 bases and J dropped 4; count of bases not matched to a gene: 9. Germline lookup yields CDR1 SGHVS and CDR2 FNYEAQ. The CDR3 spans 16 residues. CDR3 loop: CASSLGSGQVNQPQHF. CDR3 nucleotide sequence: TGTGCCAGCAGCTTGGGGTCTGGACAGGTTAATCAGCCCCAGCATTTT. Based on the CDR3 plus reference TRBV7-6 and TRBJ1-5, the full variable domain is GAGVSQSPRYKVTKRGQDVALRCDPISGHVSLYWYRQALGQGPEFLTYFNYEAQQDKSGLPNDRFSAERPEGSISTLTIQRTEQRDSAMYRCASSLGSGQVNQPQHFGDGTRLSIL.

This clonotype occurred a few times. The chain couples TRBV5-1 to TRBJ2-1; TRBD2 might be the D (5 bases). Germline CDR1 reads SGHRS; CDR2 reads YFSETQ. This CDR3 has 14 amino acids. V was clipped by 0 bases and J by 9 bases, with 13 bases between them. The CDR3 protein is CASSLVSGLGEQFF. For the CDR3, the DNA is TGCGCCAGCAGCTTGGTTTCGGGGTTGGGTGAGCAGTTCTTC. Filled out from reference TRBV5-1 and TRBJ2-1, the complete variable domain reads KAGVTQTPRYLIKTRGQQVTLSCSPISGHRSVSWYQQTPGQGLQFLFEYFSETQRNKGNFPGRFSGRQFSNSRSEMNVSTLELGDSALYLCASSLVSGLGEQFFGPGTRLTVL.

This clonotype has more than one count but fewer than ten. V is TRBV28 and J is TRBJ2-5; 7 positions match TRBD2. The CDR3 totals 14 residues. CDR1 and CDR2 from the germline V gene are MDHEN and SYDVKM. Trimming at V came to 7 bases and at J to 2 bases, leaving 7 bases not matched to a gene. CDR3: CASTLMGGQETQYF. The CDR3 nucleotides read TGTGCCAGCACCCTCATGGGGGGGCAAGAGACCCAGTACTTC. Full variable domain (outside the CDR3, taken from reference TRBV28 and TRBJ2-5): DVKVTQSSRYLVKRTGEKVFLECVQDMDHENMFWYRQDPGLGLRLIYFSYDVKMKEKGDIPEGYSVSREKKERFSLILESASTNQTSMYLCASTLMGGQETQYFGPGTRLLVL.